This record covers a single T cell receptor beta chain. This sample is part of a study of blood T cell repertoires in COVID-19. Study-wide background: Italy, Spain and the United States were the sources of the convalescent and acute COVID-19 samples. The analysed material was cDNA or gDNA that came from T cells, B-cell-depleted T cells, or PBMCs.

This CDR3 is 15 amino acids long. V gave up 4 bases and J gave up 4 bases, with 16 bases separating them. CDR1 and CDR2 from the germline V gene are KGHSH and LQKENI. In the original workflow: Using reference gene primer amplification, nucleated cell counts were estimated. The repertoire was sequenced with immunoSEQ multiplex PCR; TCRdb's copy has only in-frame clones and lacks some. V and J calls and clone size are those listed in that table; D and trimming were worked out from the DNA. This sample has tens of thousands of clones, with 85% to 90% found just once. Sequenced: peripheral blood. This TCR derives from a human donor in a cohort sampled during active COVID-19. The gene calls are TRBV18 and TRBJ1-1; weak D call: TRBD1 (5 bases). Here the CDR3 reads CASSRGGEVGTEAFF. CDR3 in DNA: TGTGCCAGCTCACGCGGAGGGGAGGTAGGCACTGAAGCTTTCTTT.